These 11 T cell receptor beta chains originate from one sample sequenced in a study of regulatory T cells in long-lasting Graves disease. The sample's time point: newly diagnosed GD, antithyroid drugs for less than 3 months. Making the TCR library involved RNA that had been extracted from PBMCs. TCR beta libraries were built with iRepertoire HTBI primers and Arm-PCR of CDR3 regions. TCRdb used MiXCR to reprocess the multiplex PCR reads, holding one entry per CDR3 protein. This table has approximately 480,000 distinct CDR3 sequences, around 15% appearing once. These data also featured in a second study, about T cells in Graves' hyperthyroidism and ophthalmopathy.

The material sequenced was peripheral blood mononuclear cells (PBMCs), taken at new diagnosis, from a patient treated with antithyroid drugs. The receptors here all came from a man between 35 and 55 years old with Graves disease.

This clonotype was seen many times. V gene TRBV24-1 combines with J gene TRBJ2-1; TRBD1 matches 12 bases. This CDR3 spans 16 amino acids. J gave up 8 bases and V 3 bases, and 7 bases lay outside the gene matches. CDR1 is KGHDR and CDR2 is SFDVKD in the germline V gene. DNA of the CDR3: TGTGCCACCAGTGATCCTCCGGGACAGGGGGCCTATGAGCAGTTCTTC. Protein: CATSDPPGQGAYEQFF.

J is TRBJ2-2 and V is TRBV6-5; 9 nucleotides line up with TRBD2. CDR1 is MNHEY and CDR2 is SVGAGI in the germline V gene. The CDR3 is 16 residues long. J gave up 0 bases and V 4 bases, and 3 bases lay outside the gene matches. Here the CDR3 DNA reads TGTGCCAGCAGTTCCATAGCGGGAGCGAACACCGGGGAGCTGTTTTTT. Encoded protein: CASSSIAGANTGELFF.

This clonotype showed up many times. The chain couples TRBV7-9 to TRBJ2-7; 8 bases line up with TRBD2. Germline V gives CDR1 SEHNR, CDR2 FQNEAQ (reference sequence). Trimming at V came to 3 bases and at J to 5 bases, leaving 9 bases not matched to a gene. The CDR3 consists of 15 residues. CDR3 coding DNA: TGTGCCAGCAGCTTCCCGGGACTAGGGGCTCACGAGCAGTACTTC. Its translation: CASSFPGLGAHEQYF.

This clonotype was seen repeatedly, ten times or more. The chain carries TRBV6-2 or TRBV6-3 and TRBJ2-2; D gene ambiguous. Germline V gene lookup returns CDR1 MNHEY and CDR2 SVGEGT. This CDR3 comprises 16 residues. V was pared by 5 bases and J by 0 bases, with 13 bases between. In nucleotides, the CDR3 is TGTGCCAGCAGTGCGCCTGGCGGTACGAACACCGGGGAGCTGTTTTTT. Its protein product is CASSAPGGTNTGELFF.

This clonotype turned up a few times. V usage is TRBV3-1 and J usage is TRBJ1-1; D perhaps matches TRBD1 (5 bases). CDR1 and CDR2 (germline): LGHDT, YNNKEL (reference sequence). The length of the CDR3 is 15 residues. The V end was cut by 4 bases, the J end by 3 bases, with 15 bases between. CDR3 in DNA: TGTGCCAGCAGCCCGCCTCGTGGGGGTGACACTGAAGCTTTCTTT. Translation: CASSPPRGGDTEAFF.

This clonotype has at least ten counts. The rearrangement joins TRBV20-1 to TRBJ1-5; D possibly corresponds to TRBD1 (6 bases). Germline CDR1 and CDR2: DFQATT and SNEGSKA (reference sequence). CDR3 length: 14 amino acids. The germline V and J ends were trimmed by 0 bases and 6 bases, with 12 bases remaining between them. This chain's CDR3 is CSARDAGEGQPQHF. The DNA for the CDR3 is TGCAGTGCTAGAGACGCAGGGGAGGGTCAGCCCCAGCATTTT.

This clonotype has a count of ten or more. The chain carries TRBV10-3 and TRBJ2-1; maybe TRBD2 (6 bases). This CDR3 spans 17 amino acids. CDR1 ENHRY and CDR2 SYGVKD come from the germline V gene. The V and J ends lost 2 bases and 6 bases respectively, with 20 bases between them. CDR3 nucleotides: TGTGCCATCAGTGAGCCCGGCCTACCTGGAGGGGTCAATGAGCAGTTCTTC. Protein sequence: CAISEPGLPGGVNEQFF.

The chain joins TRBV10-3 to TRBJ1-4; 8 bases are shared with TRBD1. V shed 3 bases, J shed 4 bases, and the junction held 4 bases outside the gene matches. The CDR3 spans 15 residues. Germline V gene sequence: CDR1 ENHRY, CDR2 SYGVKD. This CDR3 reads CAISDPGQVNEKLFF. For the CDR3, the DNA is TGTGCCATCAGTGATCCGGGACAGGTTAATGAAAAACTGTTTTTT.

This clonotype was counted between two and nine times. The chain carries TRBV7-9 and TRBJ2-2; 9 bases line up with TRBD2. Germline V gene data show CDR1 as SEHNR and CDR2 as FQNEAQ (reference sequence). The CDR3 is 15 residues long. V trimming: 1 base; J trimming: 5 bases; junction bases outside the gene matches: 2. CDR3 sequence (DNA): TGTGCCAGCAGCTTAGTTGGACTAGCGACCGGGGAGCTGTTTTTT. It translates to CASSLVGLATGELFF.

This clonotype was seen many times. V and J are TRBV20-1 and TRBJ2-5; possibly TRBD2 for D (5 bases). The CDR3 spans 11 residues. From germline, CDR1 is DFQATT and CDR2 SNEGSKA (reference sequence). CDR3 sequence reads: CSSNLATAQYF. Here the CDR3 DNA reads TGCAGCTCTAATTTAGCGACGGCCCAGTACTTC.

Comment on this clonotype: Possible read error: a much larger clone is one base away. V usage is TRBV24-1 and J usage is TRBJ2-3, with 14 bases aligning to TRBD2. This CDR3 has 21 residues. CDR1 is KGHDR and CDR2 is SFDVKD in the germline V gene. J lost 6 bases, V lost 4 bases, and 20 bases had no gene match. CDR3 amino acids: CATSDPAPIPGTSGSSDTQYF. The DNA of the CDR3 is TGTGCCACCAGTGACCCTGCACCCATTCCCGGGACTAGCGGGAGTTCGGATACGCAGTATTTT.